There are a few counts of the clone carrying this T cell receptor beta chain. At one end, the junction sequence differs from germline, possibly due to a read error. These data belong to a study of T-cell reconstitution after alpha-beta-depleted transplantation in children. This sample's TCRbeta library carried unique molecular identifier barcodes. A single record per CDR3 protein comes from TCRdb applying MiXCR to the PCR reads. The sample has hundreds of thousands of distinct CDR3 sequences, over 10% seen once. This CDR3 is 19 amino acids long. Germline assignment: CDR1 MRHNA and CDR2 SNTAGT. The sequencing used PBMCs, mostly from graft donor cells, collected 360 days after TCRalphabeta/CD19-depleted stem cell transplant. This TCR was sampled from a male patient between 5 and 17 years old who had a stem cell transplant for acute myeloid leukemia, so the T cells may come from the graft donor. The chain couples TRBV6-4 to TRBJ2-3, with 14 nucleotides matching TRBD2. The CDR3: CAISDPRGTSGGGTDTQYF. The CDR3 DNA follows: TGTGCCATCAGTGACCCGAGGGGGACTAGCGGGGGAGGGACAGATACGCAGTATTTT.